The following is a T cell receptor beta chain sequence with its context. This specimen comes from a study of OX40 agonist ivuxolimab in advanced cancers. Across the whole study: Melanoma, hepatocellular carcinoma, head and neck or renal cell cancer occurred in dose-escalation patients.

The table came from immunoSEQ multiplex PCR; TCRdb's copy has only in-frame clones and leaves some out. Among over 90,000 clones listed, under 90% were seen once. The CDR3 spans 14 residues. Germline V lookup: CDR1 SNHLY, CDR2 FYNNEI. The V gene end was trimmed by 7 bases and the J gene end by 1 base; junction bases not matched to a gene: 5. This sequence joins TRBV2 and TRBJ2-3; 7 nucleotides align to TRBD2. The TCR sequence derives from an adult with an advanced solid tumor such as melanoma, head and neck, liver or kidney cancer. Source: CD4+ or CD8+ T cells sorted from blood, taken in a trial of the OX40 agonist ivuxolimab. The CDR3 sequence: CASTGRFRTDTQYF. The CDR3 nucleotides read TGTGCCAGCACCGGGAGGTTCCGCACAGATACGCAGTATTTT.